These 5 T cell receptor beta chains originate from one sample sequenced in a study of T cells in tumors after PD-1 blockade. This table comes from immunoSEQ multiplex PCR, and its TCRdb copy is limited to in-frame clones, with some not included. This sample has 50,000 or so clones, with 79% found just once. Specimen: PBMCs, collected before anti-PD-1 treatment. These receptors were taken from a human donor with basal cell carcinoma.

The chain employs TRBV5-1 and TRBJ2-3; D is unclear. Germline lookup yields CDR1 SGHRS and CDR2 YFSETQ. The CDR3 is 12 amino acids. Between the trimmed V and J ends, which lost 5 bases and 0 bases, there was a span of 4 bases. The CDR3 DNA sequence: TGCGCCAGCAGACCTAGCACAGATACGCAGTATTTT. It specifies CASRPSTDTQYF.

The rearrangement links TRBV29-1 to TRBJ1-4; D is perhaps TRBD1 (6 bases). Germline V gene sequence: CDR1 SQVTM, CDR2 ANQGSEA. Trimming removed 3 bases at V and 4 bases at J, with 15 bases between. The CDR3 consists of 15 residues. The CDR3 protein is CSVDSGGGSNEKLFF. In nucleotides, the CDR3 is TGCAGCGTTGATAGTGGGGGCGGGAGTAATGAAAAACTGTTTTTT.

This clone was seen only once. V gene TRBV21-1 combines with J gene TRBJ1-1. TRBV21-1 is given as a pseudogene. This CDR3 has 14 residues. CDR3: CASSKDEANTEAFF. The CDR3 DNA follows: TGTGCCAGCAGCAAAGATGAAGCGAACACTGAAGCTTTCTTT.

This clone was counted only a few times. The CDR3 bases are TGTGCCAGTAGAGACCAGGGATCTAATAATTCACCCCTCCACTTT. Translated, it gives CASRDQGSNNSPLHF. V gene TRBV19 combines with J gene TRBJ1-6; D possibly corresponds to TRBD1 (5 bases). The CDR3 is 15 residues long. V was clipped by 6 bases and J by 5 bases, with 14 bases between them. Germline assignment: CDR1 LNHDA and CDR2 SQIVND (reference sequence).

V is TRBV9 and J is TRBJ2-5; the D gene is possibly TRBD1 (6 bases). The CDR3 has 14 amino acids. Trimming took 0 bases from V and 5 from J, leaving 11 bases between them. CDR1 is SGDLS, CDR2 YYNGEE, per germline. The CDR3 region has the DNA TGTGCCAGCAGCGTAGAGTCAAGGGGGGAGACCCAGTACTTC. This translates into CASSVESRGETQYF.